What follows is one T cell receptor beta chain and its context. This record comes from a study of read filtering for tumor transcriptome and immune sequencing. From 300 to 450 ng of RNA, a library with molecular barcoded alpha/delta and beta/gamma adaptors was made. TCRdb re-analysed the reads in MiXCR, keeping a single row per CDR3 protein. Of about 420 distinct CDR3 sequences detected, around 80% appear once; the ten largest clones hold over 30%. The CDR3 loop spans 14 amino acids. V dropped 2 bases and J dropped 3; count of bases not matched to a gene: 3. Germline assignment: CDR1 MNHEY and CDR2 SVGAGI.

This TCR derives from a donor older than 35 with multiple myeloma. This table probably holds off-target reads from a library built for another chain. The sample consisted of a population of CD138-negative cells sorted from bone marrow. The rearrangement links TRBV6-5 to TRBJ2-7, with TRBD2 identical over 8 bases. CDR3 DNA sequence: TGTGCCAGCAGTTACAGGCGGGGGGACTACGAGCAGTACTTC. Protein: CASSYRRGDYEQYF.